Detailed here is one T cell receptor (beta chain). The antigen is unknown. This record belongs to a study of cytomegalovirus exposure and HLA in healthy donors. Study conclusions and caveats: TCR sequences were mostly rare, though some public TCRs occurred in many donors. A later analysis by the authors found several of the most significant clusters apparently linked to common viral pathogens.

Primers for the PCR totalled 60 Vbeta and 13 Jbeta. TCRdb's table, derived via immunoSEQ multiplex PCR, lists solely in-frame clones and lacks some. The repertoire holds more than 95,000 clones, with more than 65% as singletons. Trimming removed 4 bases from V and 5 bases from J; junction bases left unmatched: 4. The CDR3 totals 13 residues. The germline CDR1 and CDR2 sequences are SNHLY and FYNNEI. J is TRBJ2-7 and V is TRBV2; TRBD1 aligns across 8 bases. The receptor was derived from a woman in her 40s in good health and CMV-seropositive. What was sequenced was PBMCs. This CDR3 reads CASSVDRGDEQYF. CDR3 bases: TGTGCCAGCAGTGTCGACAGGGGAGACGAGCAGTACTTC.